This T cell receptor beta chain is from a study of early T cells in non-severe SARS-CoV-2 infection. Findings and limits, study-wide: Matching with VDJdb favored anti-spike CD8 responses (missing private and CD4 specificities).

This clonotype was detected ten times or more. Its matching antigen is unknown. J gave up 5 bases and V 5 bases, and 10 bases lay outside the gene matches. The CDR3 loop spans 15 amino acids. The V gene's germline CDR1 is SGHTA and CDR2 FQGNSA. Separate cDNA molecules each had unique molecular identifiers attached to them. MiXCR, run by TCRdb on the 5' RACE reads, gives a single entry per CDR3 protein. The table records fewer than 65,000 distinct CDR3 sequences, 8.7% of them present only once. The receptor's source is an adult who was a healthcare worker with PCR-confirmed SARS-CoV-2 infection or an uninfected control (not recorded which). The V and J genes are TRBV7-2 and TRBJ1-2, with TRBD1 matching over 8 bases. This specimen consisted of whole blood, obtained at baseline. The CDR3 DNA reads TGTGCCAGCAGCGAGCGATCAGGGGGCCCGTATGGCTACACCTTC. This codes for CASSERSGGPYGYTF.